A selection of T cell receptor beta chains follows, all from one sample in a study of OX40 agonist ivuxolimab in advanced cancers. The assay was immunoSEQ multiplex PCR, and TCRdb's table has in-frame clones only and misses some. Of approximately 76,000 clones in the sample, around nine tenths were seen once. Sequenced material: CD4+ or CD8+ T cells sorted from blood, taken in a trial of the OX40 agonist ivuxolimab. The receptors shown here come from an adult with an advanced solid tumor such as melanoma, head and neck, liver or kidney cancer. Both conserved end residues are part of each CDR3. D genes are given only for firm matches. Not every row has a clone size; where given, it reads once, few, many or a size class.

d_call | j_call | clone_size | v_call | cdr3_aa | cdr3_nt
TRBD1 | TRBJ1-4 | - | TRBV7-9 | CASSSGTGDEKLFF | TGTGCCAGCAGCTCCGGGACAGGGGATGAAAAACTGTTTTTT
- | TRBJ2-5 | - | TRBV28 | CASSLRGNQETQYF | TGTGCCAGCAGTTTAAGGGGGAACCAAGAGACCCAGTACTTC
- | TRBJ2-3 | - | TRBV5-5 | CASSLADADTQYF | TGTGCCAGCAGCTTGGCCGACGCAGATACGCAGTATTTT
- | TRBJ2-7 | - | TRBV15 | CATSDYYEQYF | TGTGCCACCAGCGACTATTACGAGCAGTACTTC
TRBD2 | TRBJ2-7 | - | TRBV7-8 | CASSLIVLAGAYEQYF | TGTGCCAGCAGCTTAATAGTGCTAGCGGGGGCCTACGAGCAGTACTTC
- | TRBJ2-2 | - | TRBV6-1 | CASSVGKSWRDSGELFF | TGTGCCAGCAGTGTAGGGAAGTCCTGGCGGGACTCCGGGGAGCTGTTTTTT
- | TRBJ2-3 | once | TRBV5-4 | CASSFGADTQYF | TGTGCCAGCAGCTTCGGGGCAGATACGCAGTATTTT
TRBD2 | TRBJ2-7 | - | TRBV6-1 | CASSDGLAGDEQYF | TGTGCCAGCAGTGACGGACTAGCGGGTGACGAGCAGTACTTC
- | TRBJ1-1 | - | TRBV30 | CAWSVLQGINTEAFF | TGTGCCTGGAGTGTACTCCAGGGAATAAACACTGAAGCTTTCTTT
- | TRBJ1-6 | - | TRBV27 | CASTSRSYNSPLHF | TGTGCCAGCACTTCCCGGTCCTATAATTCACCCCTCCACTTT
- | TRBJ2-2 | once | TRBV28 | CASSLELPGTGELFF | TGTGCCAGCAGTTTAGAGCTACCGGGGACCGGGGAGCTGTTTTTT
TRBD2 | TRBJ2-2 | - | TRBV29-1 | CSGIAGGPPGELFF | TGCAGCGGAATAGCGGGGGGGCCTCCCGGGGAGCTGTTTTTT
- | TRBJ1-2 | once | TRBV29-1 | CSVGGASNYGYTF | TGCAGCGTGGGCGGTGCTTCTAACTATGGCTACACCTTC
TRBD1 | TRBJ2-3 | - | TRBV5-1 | CASSLEGAFYNTQYF | TGCGCCAGCAGCTTGGAGGGGGCCTTTTACAATACGCAGTATTTT
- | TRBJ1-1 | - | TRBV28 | CASSLVQAGVTEAFF | TGTGCCAGCAGTTTAGTGCAAGCGGGAGTCACTGAAGCTTTCTTT
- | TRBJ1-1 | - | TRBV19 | CASSKQHMNTEAFF | TGTGCCAGTAGTAAACAGCACATGAACACTGAAGCTTTCTTT
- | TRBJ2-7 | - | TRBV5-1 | CASRAGTGLEQYF | TGCGCCAGCAGGGCGGGGACTGGCCTAGAGCAGTACTTC
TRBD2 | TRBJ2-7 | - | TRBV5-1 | CASSLSISGRAYEQYF | TGCGCCAGCAGCTTGTCGATTAGCGGGAGGGCCTACGAGCAGTACTTC
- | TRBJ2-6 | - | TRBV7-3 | CASSSAVSGANVPTF | TGTGCCAGCAGTTCCGCCGTATCCGGGGCCAACGTCCCGACTTTC
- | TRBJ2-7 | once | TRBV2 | CASSDERSPYEQYF | TGTGCCAGCAGTGATGAAAGGAGCCCCTACGAGCAGTACTTC
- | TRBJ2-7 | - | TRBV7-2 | CASSRRVGDTYEQYF | TGTGCCAGCAGCCGCCGGGTGGGGGACACCTACGAGCAGTACTTC
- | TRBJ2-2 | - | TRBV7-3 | CASSPRTIANTGELFF | TGTGCCAGCAGCCCCAGGACTATTGCGAACACCGGGGAGCTGTTTTTT
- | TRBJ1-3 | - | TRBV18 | CASSPGQRGNTIYF | TGTGCCAGCTCACCGGGCCAGCGAGGAAACACCATATATTTT
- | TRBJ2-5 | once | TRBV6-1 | CASRDRLAQETQYF | TGTGCCAGCAGGGACCGCCTAGCCCAAGAGACCCAGTACTTC
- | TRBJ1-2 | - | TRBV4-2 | CASSPSQNYGYTF | TGTGCCAGCAGCCCCTCGCAGAACTATGGCTACACCTTC
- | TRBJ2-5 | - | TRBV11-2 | CASSSRSQEETQYF | TGTGCCAGCAGCTCCAGGTCCCAAGAAGAGACCCAGTACTTC
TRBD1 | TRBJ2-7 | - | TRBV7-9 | CASSPKTGGDYEQYF | TGTGCCAGCAGCCCGAAGACAGGGGGCGACTACGAGCAGTACTTC
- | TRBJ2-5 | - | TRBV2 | CASSSQTEQETQYF | TGTGCCAGCAGTTCTCAGACAGAACAAGAGACCCAGTACTTC
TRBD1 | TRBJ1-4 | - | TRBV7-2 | CASSSSRQGHNEKLFF | TGTGCCAGCAGCAGCTCAAGACAGGGGCACAATGAAAAACTGTTTTTT
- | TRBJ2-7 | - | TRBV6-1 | CASSGMRLSSYEQYF | TGTGCCAGCAGTGGGATGCGATTAAGCTCCTACGAGCAGTACTTC
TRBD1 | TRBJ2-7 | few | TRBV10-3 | CATGTGGDEQYF | TGTGCCACGGGGACAGGGGGCGACGAGCAGTACTTC
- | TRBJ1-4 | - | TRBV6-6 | CASSQDGRRLFF | TGTGCCAGCAGTCAAGACGGTCGTCGACTGTTTTTT
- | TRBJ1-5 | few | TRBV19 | CASSTDHRVSNQPQHF | TGTGCCAGTAGTACCGATCACAGGGTAAGCAATCAGCCCCAGCATTTT
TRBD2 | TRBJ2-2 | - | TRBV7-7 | CASSFSGANTGELFF | TGTGCCAGCAGCTTTAGCGGGGCAAACACCGGGGAGCTGTTTTTT
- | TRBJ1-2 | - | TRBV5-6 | CASSLSQGTYGYTF | TGTGCCAGCAGCTTGAGTCAGGGGACCTATGGCTACACCTTC
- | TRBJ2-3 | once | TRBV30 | CATSLGDTQYF | TGTGCCACCTCCCTGGGAGATACGCAGTATTTT
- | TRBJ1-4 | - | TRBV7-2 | CASSLLGTREKLFF | TGTGCCAGCAGCCTCCTCGGGACGCGGGAAAAACTGTTTTTT
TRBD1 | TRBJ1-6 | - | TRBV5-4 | CASSFDRVNSPLHF | TGTGCCAGCAGCTTCGACAGGGTCAATTCACCCCTCCACTTT
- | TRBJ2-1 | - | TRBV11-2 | CASSLRASRKPRSSNEQFF | TGTGCCAGCAGCTTAAGGGCTAGCCGTAAGCCGAGGAGTTCAAATGAGCAGTTCTTC
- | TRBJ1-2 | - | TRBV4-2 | CASSQDRAGDSGYTF | TGTGCCAGCAGCCAAGATAGGGCAGGGGATAGTGGCTACACCTTC
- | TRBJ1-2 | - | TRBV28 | CASNSKLYGYTF | TGTGCCAGCAACAGCAAACTTTATGGCTACACCTTC
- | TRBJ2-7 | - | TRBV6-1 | CASTSDAKGAYEQYF | TGTGCCAGCACTTCGGACGCAAAAGGCGCCTACGAGCAGTACTTC
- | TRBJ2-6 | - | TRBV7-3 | CASSLKYGVSGANVLTF | TGTGCCAGCAGCTTAAAGTACGGGGTCTCTGGGGCCAACGTCCTGACTTTC
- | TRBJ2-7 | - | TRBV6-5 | CASRPAGNYEQYF | TGTGCCAGCAGGCCCGCAGGGAACTACGAGCAGTACTTC
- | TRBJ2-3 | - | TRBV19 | CASGSTDTQYF | TGTGCCAGTGGTAGCACAGATACGCAGTATTTT
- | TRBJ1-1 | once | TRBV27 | CASSLWGGGGTEAFF | TGTGCCAGCAGTTTATGGGGTGGAGGGGGCACTGAAGCTTTCTTT
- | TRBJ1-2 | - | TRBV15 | CATSRGEGSYGYTF | TGTGCCACCAGCAGAGGTGAGGGAAGTTATGGCTACACCTTC
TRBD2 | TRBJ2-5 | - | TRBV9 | CASSVSRGGGETQYF | TGTGCCAGCAGCGTATCGCGGGGGGGCGGCGAGACCCAGTACTTC
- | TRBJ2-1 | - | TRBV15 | CATSPPPAINEQFF | TGTGCCACCAGCCCTCCCCCGGCTATAAATGAGCAGTTCTTC
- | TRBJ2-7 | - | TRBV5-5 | CASSGQGRSYEQYF | TGTGCCAGCAGCGGCCAGGGAAGAAGCTACGAGCAGTACTTC
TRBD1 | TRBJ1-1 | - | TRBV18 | CASSPTGGTEAFF | TGTGCCAGCTCACCTACAGGGGGCACTGAAGCTTTCTTT
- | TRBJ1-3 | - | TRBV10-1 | CATQGSSGNTIYF | TGCGCCACTCAGGGGTCCTCCGGAAACACCATATATTTT
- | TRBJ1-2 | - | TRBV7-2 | CASSLDIPGGGYTF | TGTGCCAGCAGCTTAGATATCCCTGGTGGTGGCTACACCTTC
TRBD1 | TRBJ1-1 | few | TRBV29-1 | CSGTQGVNQAFF | TGCAGCGGGACCCAGGGGGTAAATCAAGCTTTCTTT
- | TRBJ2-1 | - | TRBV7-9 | CASSLTSANNEQFF | TGTGCCAGCAGTTTAACCTCAGCTAACAATGAGCAGTTCTTC
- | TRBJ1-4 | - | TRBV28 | CASSFVGSNEKLFF | TGTGCCAGCAGTTTCGTAGGGAGTAATGAAAAACTGTTTTTT
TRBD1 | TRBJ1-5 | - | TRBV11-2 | CASRSGQGEGQPQHF | TGTGCCAGCAGATCGGGACAGGGTGAAGGGCAGCCCCAGCATTTT
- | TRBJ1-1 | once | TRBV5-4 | CASSLQGSTEAFF | TGTGCCAGCAGCTTACAGGGATCGACTGAAGCTTTCTTT
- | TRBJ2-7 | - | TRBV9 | CASSPRGARSYEQYF | TGTGCCAGCAGCCCCCGTGGGGCTAGATCCTACGAGCAGTACTTC
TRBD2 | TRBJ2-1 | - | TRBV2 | CASSEETSGFSYNEQFF | TGTGCCAGCAGTGAAGAGACTAGCGGATTCTCCTACAATGAGCAGTTCTTC